This T cell receptor beta chain was found in a study of shared clonotypes between healthy human individuals. Using immunoSEQ multiplex PCR, the repertoire was profiled, and TCRdb retains in-frame clones only, with some absent. Of about 2 million clones listed, about 95% are singletons. As for this clone: The antigen remains unidentified.

General study results and limits: Rarefaction revealed incomplete sorted-subset sequencing despite large depth.

The CDR3 covers 12 residues. Germline CDR1 is SGHDT and CDR2 is YYEEEE. Trimming removed 5 bases at V and 3 bases at J, with 9 bases between. Naive CD8 cells comprised CD45RO-negative, CCR7-positively selected cells, excluding terminally differentiated effector memory CD45RA+ cells. Sequenced sample: naive CD8+ T cells sorted from blood. This sequence joins TRBV5-6 and TRBJ2-7; D gene uncertain. The receptor comes from a man younger than 30 in good health. The CDR3: CASSFDRYEQYF. CDR3 in DNA: TGTGCCAGCAGTTTCGACCGCTACGAGCAGTACTTC.